Following are 17 T cell receptor beta chains from one sample sequenced in a study of T cell repertoires in cytomegalovirus infection. For these TCRs, the target antigens are not known. Using its own MiXCR run on the reads, TCRdb lists one record per CDR3 protein. The sample records approximately 770,000 distinct CDR3 sequences, about 27% being singletons. This specimen was cultured CD8+ T cells from PBMCs, taken from culture after CMV antigen stimulation. The origin of the receptors is a human donor in good health (CMV status not recorded). Some clones in this sample may be carry-over from other donors' samples.

This clonotype was counted ten times or more. This chain uses TRBV2 with TRBJ1-2, with 8 bases fitting TRBD1. The CDR3 totals 14 residues. CDR1 is SNHLY and CDR2 is FYNNEI in the germline V gene. V dropped 9 bases and J dropped 0; count of bases not matched to a gene: 6. The CDR3, as DNA: TGTGCCAGTGGGACAGGTGGTTCTAACTATGGCTACACCTTC. Amino acids: CASGTGGSNYGYTF.

This clonotype was seen a few times. This sequence joins TRBV27 and TRBJ1-2; 7 bases align to TRBD1. CDR1 is MNHEY, CDR2 SMNVEV, per germline (reference sequence). This CDR3 has 13 residues. V lost 9 bases to trimming and J lost 3 bases; unmatched junction nucleotides: 7. The CDR3 region is CASRDSLYYGYTF. The CDR3 DNA reads TGTGCCAGTCGGGACAGTCTTTACTATGGCTACACCTTC.

The chain links TRBV7-6 to TRBJ1-6; 10 nucleotides match TRBD1. Germline-derived CDR1 and CDR2 are SGHVS and FNYEAQ. CDR3 length: 16 residues. V trimming: 5 bases; J trimming: 6 bases; junction bases outside the gene matches: 7. CDR3 in DNA: TGTGCCAGCAGCAAAACCCGGACAGGGGGTAATTCACCCCTCCACTTT. Translating it yields CASSKTRTGGNSPLHF. The variable domain in full, with the rest retrieved from reference TRBV7-6 and TRBJ1-6, is GAGVSQSPRYKVTKRGQDVALRCDPISGHVSLYWYRQALGQGPEFLTYFNYEAQQDKSGLPNDRFSAERPEGSISTLTIQRTEQRDSAMYRCASSKTRTGGNSPLHFGNGTRLTVT.

This clonotype was seen many times. The genes are TRBV25-1 and TRBJ2-1; 8 bases align to TRBD2. The CDR3 has 16 amino acids. J lost 0 bases, V lost 3 bases, and 4 bases had no gene match. Germline V lookup: CDR1 MGHDK, CDR2 SYGVNS. In nucleotides, the CDR3 is TGTGCCAGCAGTGATCCGAGCGGGAGCTCCTACAATGAGCAGTTCTTC. The encoded protein is CASSDPSGSSYNEQFF.

This clonotype has ten or more counts. The chain carries TRBV7-6 and TRBJ1-4; TRBD1 might be the D (6 bases). Germline loops: CDR1 SGHVS, CDR2 FNYEAQ. The CDR3 is 13 residues long. Trimming left V 5 bases short and J 5 bases short, with 9 bases between. For the CDR3, the DNA is TGTGCCAGCAGCCCCGGACAGAATGAAAAACTGTTTTTT. Its protein product is CASSPGQNEKLFF.

This sequence joins TRBV5-4 and TRBJ2-2, with no clear D. V lost 4 bases, J lost 4 bases, and 11 bases lay in between. The CDR3 consists of 14 residues. Germline-derived CDR1 and CDR2 are SGHNT and YYREEE (reference sequence). The CDR3 loop reads CASSVDGSTGELFF. In DNA form, the CDR3 reads TGTGCCAGCAGCGTCGATGGGTCCACCGGGGAGCTGTTTTTT.

The V gene is TRBV6-6, the J gene TRBJ1-3, with 10 bases identical to TRBD1. The CDR3 consists of 15 residues. Unmatched junction bases numbered 6, after V lost 2 bases and J lost 8 bases. CDR1 and CDR2 from the germline V gene are MNHNY and SVGAGI (reference sequence). The CDR3 here is CASSYLRDRGDTIYF. The CDR3 DNA follows: TGTGCCAGCAGTTACCTCCGGGACAGGGGAGACACCATATATTTT.

This clonotype has at least ten counts. The chain has TRBV7-8 and TRBJ2-2, with 10 bases aligning to TRBD1. J was trimmed by 4 bases and V by 4 bases; bases with no gene match: 6. The CDR3 covers 16 residues. Germline-derived CDR1 and CDR2 are SGHVS and FQNEAQ. CDR3 bases: TGTGCCAGCAGCTCCCTCGACAGGGGGCCCACCGGGGAGCTGTTTTTT. Translating it yields CASSSLDRGPTGELFF.

There are a few counts of this clonotype. The rearrangement links TRBV15 to TRBJ2-5; possible D gene TRBD2, 5 bases. CDR1 is LNHNV and CDR2 is YYDKDF in the germline V gene (reference sequence). This CDR3 is built from 17 residues. Trimming shortened V by 3 bases and J by 7 bases, and 24 bases separated the two germline ends. The CDR3 region has the DNA TGTGCCACCAGCAGCCGAAAACTCGCGGACTCCCCGGGGACCCAGTACTTC. Amino acid sequence: CATSSRKLADSPGTQYF.

The rearrangement joins TRBV7-9 to TRBJ2-1; D uncertain. Per the germline V gene, CDR1 is SEHNR and CDR2 is FQNEAQ (reference sequence). The CDR3 spans 12 residues. V was trimmed by 4 bases and J by 9 bases, leaving 10 bases between them. CDR3 nucleotides: TGTGCCAGCAGCTCAATACACGGTGAGCAGTTCTTC. It is translated as CASSSIHGEQFF. The full variable domain, rest sourced from reference TRBV7-9 and TRBJ2-1, is DTGVSQNPRHKITKRGQNVTFRCDPISEHNRLYWYRQTLGQGPEFLTYFQNEAQLEKSRLLSDRFSAERPKGSFSTLEIQRTEQGDSAMYLCASSSIHGEQFFGPGTRLTVL.

The chain combines TRBV6-2 or TRBV6-3 with TRBJ2-4; a weak D match, TRBD2 (5 bases). V was pared by 0 bases and J by 2 bases, with 14 bases between. The CDR3 runs 17 residues. Germline V gene data show CDR1 as MNHEY and CDR2 as SVGEGT. CDR3 in DNA: TGTGCCAGCAGTTACTCGAGGGAAGGCACCTCCAAAAACATTCAGTACTTC. Protein: CASSYSREGTSKNIQYF.

The chain employs TRBV4-1 and TRBJ2-5, with a tentative D call TRBD2 (5 bases). The CDR3 sequence is 16 residues long. V gave up 0 bases and J gave up 4 bases, with 15 bases separating them. From germline, CDR1 is MGHRA and CDR2 YSYEKL. For the CDR3, the DNA is TGCGCCAGCAGCCAAGATACGGTCCTAGAGGGAGAGACCCAGTACTTC. As protein: CASSQDTVLEGETQYF.

This clonotype was counted a few times. The chain recombines TRBV10-3 with TRBJ1-4; TRBD1 might be the D (5 bases). V was trimmed by 0 bases and J by 6 bases, leaving 14 bases between them. Germline CDR1 ENHRY, CDR2 SYGVKD. CDR3 size: 16 residues. CDR3 loop: CAISESDRGEYEKLFF. The CDR3 nucleotides read TGTGCCATCAGTGAGTCCGATAGAGGGGAATATGAAAAACTGTTTTTT.

This clonotype was seen a few times. The chain employs TRBV4-2 and TRBJ1-5, with 7 bases that match TRBD1. Trimming removed 6 bases from V and 1 base from J; junction bases left unmatched: 9. Germline assignment: CDR1 LGHNA and CDR2 YNFKEQ. The length of the CDR3 is 16 residues. The DNA of the CDR3 is TGTGCCAGCAGTTTAAACAGGGGCGGAAGCAATCAGCCCCAGCATTTT. Encoded protein: CASSLNRGGSNQPQHF.

This clonotype has only a few counts. The rearrangement joins TRBV6-1 to TRBJ2-7; D possibly matches TRBD1 or TRBD2 (5 bases each). The CDR3 extends over 15 amino acids. CDR1 MNHNS and CDR2 SASEGT come from the germline V gene. Trimming removed 1 base at V and 3 bases at J, with 13 bases between. CDR3 bases: TGTGCCAGCAGTGAAGTGGTGGGACCGCGCTACGAGCAGTACTTC. This translates into CASSEVVGPRYEQYF.

This clonotype was seen a few times. The V gene is TRBV7-9, the J gene TRBJ2-4; TRBD1 is a possible D gene (5 bases). From germline, CDR1 is SEHNR and CDR2 FQNEAQ (reference sequence). Trimming cost V 5 bases and J 8 bases, with 13 bases left between them. This CDR3 has 13 amino acids. The CDR3 is CASSAGHMYIQYF. DNA for the CDR3: TGTGCCAGCAGCGCCGGACACATGTACATTCAGTACTTC.

This clonotype was seen ten or more times. The rearrangement joins TRBV7-9 to TRBJ2-2; no clear D gene. Trimming pared 1 base from V and 1 base from J, leaving 7 bases between. Germline CDR1 SEHNR, CDR2 FQNEAQ (reference sequence). This CDR3 region has 15 residues. CDR3 DNA sequence: TGTGCCAGCAGCTTAGTGACACTGAACACCGGGGAGCTGTTTTTT. As protein: CASSLVTLNTGELFF.